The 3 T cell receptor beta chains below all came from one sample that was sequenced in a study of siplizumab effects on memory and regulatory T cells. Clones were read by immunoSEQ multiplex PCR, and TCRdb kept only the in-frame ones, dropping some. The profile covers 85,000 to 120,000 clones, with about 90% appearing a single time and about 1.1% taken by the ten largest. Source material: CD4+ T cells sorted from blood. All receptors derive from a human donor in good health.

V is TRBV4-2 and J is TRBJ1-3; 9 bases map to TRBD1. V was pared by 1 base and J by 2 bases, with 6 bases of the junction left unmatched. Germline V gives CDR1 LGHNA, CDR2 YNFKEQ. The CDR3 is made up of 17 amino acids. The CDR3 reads CASSQVGQGNAGNTIYF. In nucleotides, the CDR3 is TGTGCCAGCAGCCAAGTAGGACAGGGGAATGCTGGAAACACCATATATTTT.

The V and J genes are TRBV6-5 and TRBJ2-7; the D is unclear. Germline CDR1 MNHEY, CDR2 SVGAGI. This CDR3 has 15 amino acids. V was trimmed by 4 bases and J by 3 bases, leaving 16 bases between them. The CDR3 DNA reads TGTGCCAGCAGTTCCGTGGCTAGTGATATCTACGAGCAGTACTTC. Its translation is CASSSVASDIYEQYF.

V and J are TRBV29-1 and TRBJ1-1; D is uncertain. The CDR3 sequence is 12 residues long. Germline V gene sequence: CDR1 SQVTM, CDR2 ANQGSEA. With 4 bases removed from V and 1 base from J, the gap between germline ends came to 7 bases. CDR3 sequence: CSVASGNTEAFF. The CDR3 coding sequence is TGCAGCGTTGCTAGTGGGAACACTGAAGCTTTCTTT. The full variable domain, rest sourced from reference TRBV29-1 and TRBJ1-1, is SAVISQKPSRDICQRGTSLTIQCQVDSQVTMMFWYRQQPGQSLTLIATANQGSEATYESGFVIDKFPISRPNLTFSTLTVSNMSPEDSSIYLCSVASGNTEAFFGQGTRLTVV.